A selection of T cell receptor beta chains follows, all from one sample in a study of T cells after yellow fever vaccination. MiXCR was run by TCRdb on the 5' RACE reads, yielding one entry per CDR3 protein. The table shows hundreds of thousands of distinct CDR3 sequences, with about 4% occurring only once. The material was PBMCs, obtained 5 days after the yellow fever booster vaccination. These receptors were obtained from a man between 18 and 29 years old who received the YFV17D yellow fever vaccine. Both conserved end residues are part of each CDR3. D genes are given only for firm matches. The size of a clone is reported for some rows only, either as once, few or many, or as a class for expanded clones.

TRBD1	.	TRBV19	TRBJ2-3	CASSRMRRGTDTQYF	TGTGCCAGTAGCAGGATGCGCAGGGGGACAGATACGCAGTATTTT
TRBD2	.	TRBV3-1	TRBJ2-3	CASSQLAGGSLDTQYF	TGTGCCAGCAGTCAACTAGCGGGGGGTTCACTGGATACGCAGTATTTT
.	.	TRBV3-1	TRBJ1-1	CASSQELFAPEAFF	TGTGCCAGCAGCCAAGAACTTTTCGCGCCTGAAGCTTTCTTT
.	.	TRBV29-1	TRBJ1-3	CSGGTSGNTIYF	TGCAGCGGCGGGACATCTGGAAACACCATATATTTT
TRBD2	.	TRBV7-8	TRBJ2-5	CASSYKLAGGSRTQYF	TGTGCCAGCAGCTATAAACTAGCGGGGGGGTCCCGGACCCAGTACTTC
.	few	TRBV18	TRBJ2-2	CASSKGTGRANTGELFF	TGTGCCAGCTCAAAGGGAACTGGGCGCGCGAACACCGGGGAGCTGTTTTTT
.	.	TRBV29-1	TRBJ2-7	CSVESRVSYEQYF	TGCAGCGTGGAATCGCGCGTCTCCTACGAGCAGTACTTC
.	many	TRBV19	TRBJ2-3	CASGRGPGTDTQYF	TGTGCCAGCGGACGGGGACCTGGGACAGATACGCAGTATTTT
.	.	TRBV19	TRBJ2-1	CASSTVQDVSSYNEQFF	TGTGCCAGTAGTACTGTACAGGACGTGAGCTCCTACAATGAGCAGTTCTTC
.	many	TRBV12-3/TRBV12-4	TRBJ1-1	CASSLPQATEAFF	TGTGCCAGCAGTCTCCCCCAAGCCACTGAAGCTTTCTTT
.	many	TRBV29-1	TRBJ2-2	CSVDRVGNGELFF	TGCAGCGTTGACAGGGTTGGGAACGGGGAGCTGTTTTTT
.	.	TRBV19	TRBJ1-2	CASRPDGSYGYTF	TGTGCCAGTAGACCGGACGGATCCTATGGCTACACCTTC
.	few	TRBV12-3/TRBV12-4	TRBJ1-2	CASSLRIAGYTF	TGTGCCAGCAGTTTAAGGATAGCTGGCTACACCTTC
TRBD2	.	TRBV5-1	TRBJ2-3	CASSRGGPAGTDTQYF	TGCGCCAGCAGCCGGGGGGGCCCGGCGGGCACAGATACGCAGTATTTT
.	few	TRBV7-6	TRBJ2-1	CASSLKLAFNEQFF	TGTGCCAGCAGCTTAAAGCTAGCCTTCAATGAGCAGTTCTTC
.	many	TRBV7-3	TRBJ2-3	CASSLPGTPGPDTQYF	TGTGCCAGCAGCTTACCCGGGACACCGGGGCCAGATACGCAGTATTTT
TRBD1	few	TRBV7-2	TRBJ2-5	CASSLGYRGRQTQYF	TGTGCCAGCAGCTTAGGCTACAGGGGGCGGCAGACCCAGTACTTC
TRBD1	many	TRBV10-3	TRBJ1-2	CAISEVDRAYGYTF	TGTGCCATCAGTGAGGTTGACAGGGCCTATGGCTACACCTTC
.	.	TRBV12-3/TRBV12-4	TRBJ1-2	CASGFGYTF	TGTGCCAGCGGTTTTGGCTACACCTTC
.	few	TRBV4-1	TRBJ1-1	CASSQPGQDTEAFF	TGCGCCAGCAGCCAACCAGGTCAGGACACTGAAGCTTTCTTT
.	.	TRBV12-3/TRBV12-4	TRBJ2-7	CASSLISGAEQYF	TGTGCCAGCAGTTTAATAAGCGGAGCCGAGCAGTACTTC
TRBD1	.	TRBV4-3	TRBJ2-5	CASSPNAGGARETQYF	TGCGCCAGCAGCCCTAACGCAGGGGGCGCCAGGGAGACCCAGTACTTC
TRBD2	few	TRBV7-2	TRBJ2-2	CASSGGLAGGRTGELFF	TGTGCCAGCAGCGGCGGACTAGCGGGGGGTCGCACCGGGGAGCTGTTTTTT
.	.	TRBV4-3	TRBJ2-3	CASSPSTRGTDTQYF	TGCGCCAGCAGCCCCTCGACCCGGGGCACAGATACGCAGTATTTT
.	.	TRBV7-8	TRBJ2-3	CASSGRLGVPQYF	TGTGCCAGCAGCGGACGACTAGGAGTTCCGCAGTATTTT
.	many	TRBV27	TRBJ1-2	CASSSAGYYGYTF	TGTGCCAGCAGTTCCGCGGGCTACTATGGCTACACCTTC
.	few	TRBV7-8	TRBJ2-7	CASREGRYYEQYF	TGTGCCAGCAGGGAGGGGCGATACTACGAGCAGTACTTC
.	many	TRBV7-9	TRBJ1-1	CASSLAVWDGDTEAFF	TGTGCCAGCAGCTTAGCAGTTTGGGATGGGGACACTGAAGCTTTCTTT